This T cell receptor beta chain was captured by sequencing in a study of CD8+CD57+ T cells in acquired aplastic anemia. Looking at the study overall: Each DNA sample taken from sorted CD4+ and CD8+ cells came to approximately 3 ug on average.

Patients who underwent sequencing had shown CD8+CD57+ cell expansion by flow cytometry. The patients all had a severe acquired aplastic anemia diagnosis. Receipt of therapy had not occurred in any patient by the time of blood sampling. This CDR3 has 12 residues. In germline, CDR1 is SGHTA, CDR2 FQGNSA. Between the trimmed V and J ends, which lost 2 bases and 9 bases, there was a span of 11 bases. The study profiled TCR beta VDJ and CDR3 using genomic DNA as template. One entry per CDR3 protein, called by TCRdb with MiXCR from the reads. The table includes about 160,000 distinct CDR3 sequences, over 70% detected once.

Sequenced: sorted CD4+, CD8+, or CD8+CD57+ T cells (not recorded which) from PBMCs. The chain links TRBV7-2 to TRBJ2-7; D is uncertain. The sequence came from a human donor with aplastic anemia. The DNA for the CDR3 is TGTGCCAGCAGCTTACCGTTGGGCGGGCAGTACTTC. Protein: CASSLPLGGQYF.